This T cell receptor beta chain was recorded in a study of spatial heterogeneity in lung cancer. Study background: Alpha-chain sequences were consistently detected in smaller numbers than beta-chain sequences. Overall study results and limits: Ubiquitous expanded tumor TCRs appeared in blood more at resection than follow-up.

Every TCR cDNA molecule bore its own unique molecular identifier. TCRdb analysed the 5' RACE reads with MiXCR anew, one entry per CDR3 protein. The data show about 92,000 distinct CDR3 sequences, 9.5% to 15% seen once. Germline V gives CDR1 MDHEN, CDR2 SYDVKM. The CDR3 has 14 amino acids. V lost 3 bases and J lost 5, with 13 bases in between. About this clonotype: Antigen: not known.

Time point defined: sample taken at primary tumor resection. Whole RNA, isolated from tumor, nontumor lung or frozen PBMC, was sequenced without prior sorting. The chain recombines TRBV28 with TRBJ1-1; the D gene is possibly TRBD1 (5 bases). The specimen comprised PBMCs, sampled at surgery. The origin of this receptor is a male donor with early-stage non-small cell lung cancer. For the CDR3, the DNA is TGTGCCAGCAGTTTGTTCAGGGCGGGGACTGAAGCTTTCTTT. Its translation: CASSLFRAGTEAFF.